This T cell receptor beta chain derives from a study of beta chain features in type 1 diabetes. As for the study in general: Healthy donors and patients showed comparable age, gender and cell yields. The study, taken as a whole, reports: Shortening of TCRB CDR3s, moderate but significant, appeared in all four CD4+ subsets of Type 1 diabetes patients.

The sequenced template was cDNA made from the entire isolated RNA. Regulatory, naive and central memory T cell samples averaged around 3.5 million reads. Here immunoSEQ multiplex PCR was the method, and the copy in TCRdb shows in-frame clones only, minus some. The sample lists approximately 730,000 clones; around 15% were seen once. As regards this clone: What it binds is unknown.

The germline V and J ends were trimmed by 3 bases and 4 bases, with 13 bases remaining between them. This CDR3 is built from 15 residues. CDR1 is SGHVS, CDR2 FQNEAQ, per germline. The sample comprised naive CD4+ T cells from blood. The source is a man aged 18 to 29 with type 1 diabetes. This chain connects TRBV7-8 to TRBJ1-5; D possibly corresponds to TRBD1 (6 bases). CDR3 DNA sequence: TGTGCCAGCAGCTTGGAAGGACAGATAAATCAGCCCCAGCATTTT. Translation gives CASSLEGQINQPQHF.